What follows are 18 T cell receptor beta chains derived from one specimen sequenced in a study of CD4+ T cells in melanoma. Assay: immunoSEQ multiplex PCR; the TCRdb copy retains only in-frame clones and omits some. Altogether roughly 52,000 clones are present, about 72% being singletons, with the ten largest covering about 5.1%. The sample consisted of tumor tissue. These receptors were collected from a human donor with melanoma.

The chain's CDR3 is CASSSTFEDTDTQYF. The CDR3 DNA reads as TGTGCCAGCAGCTCCACTTTCGAGGACACAGATACGCAGTATTTT. The chain employs TRBV13 and TRBJ2-3; D call uncertain. V lost 4 bases, J lost 2 bases, and 13 bases lay in between. Looked up from germline, CDR1 is PRHDT and CDR2 is FYEKMQ (reference sequence). The length of the CDR3 is 15 residues.

This sequence joins TRBV27 and TRBJ1-1, with D perhaps matching TRBD1 (6 bases). The germline V gene encodes CDR1 MNHEY and CDR2 SMNVEV (reference sequence). V shed 5 bases and J shed 7 bases, with 11 bases lying between them. This CDR3 is 12 amino acids long. The CDR3 loop is CASSNRVGEAFF. CDR3 coding DNA: TGTGCCAGCAGTAACAGGGTTGGTGAAGCTTTCTTT.

The chain employs TRBV6-5 and TRBJ1-2, with 11 bases fitting TRBD1. The CDR3 runs 15 residues. The J segment lost 8 bases and the V segment lost 4 bases, leaving 9 bases of the junction unmatched. From germline, CDR1 is MNHEY and CDR2 SVGAGI. CDR3 in amino acids: CASSSRTGGAWGYTF. In DNA form, the CDR3 reads TGTGCCAGCAGTTCCCGGACAGGGGGCGCGTGGGGCTACACCTTC.

The chain carries TRBV7-8 and TRBJ2-5, with D perhaps TRBD2 (5 bases). Germline V gene lookup returns CDR1 SGHVS and CDR2 FQNEAQ. This CDR3 comprises 15 residues. Trimming cost V 5 bases and J 0 bases, with 13 bases left between them. CDR3 nucleotide sequence: TGTGCCAGCAGCGGTCGACTCGGGGACCAAGAGACCCAGTACTTC. Its translation is CASSGRLGDQETQYF.

This rearrangement joins TRBV7-2 to TRBJ1-5; 8 positions agree with TRBD1. The V segment lost 5 bases and the J segment 6 bases; nucleotides outside the gene matches: 9. The CDR3 has 15 residues. Germline CDR1 is SGHTA and CDR2 is FQGNSA. CDR3 DNA sequence: TGTGCCAGCAGCCCAGGACAGGGCGGCTCTCAGCCCCAGCATTTT. The encoded protein is CASSPGQGGSQPQHF.

The chain couples TRBV19 to TRBJ1-1; D is unresolved. Deletions cut 9 bases from V and 0 bases from J, with 11 bases between. Germline V gene lookup returns CDR1 LNHDA and CDR2 SQIVND (reference sequence). The CDR3 length is 13 residues. In nucleotides, the CDR3 is TGTGCCAGCGTTGAACGGGTGAACACTGAAGCTTTCTTT. This encodes CASVERVNTEAFF.

This clone was recorded once. The junction and the germline gene differ at one end; a read error may be behind it. The chain employs TRBV7-7 and TRBJ1-1; D remains unclear. CDR3 size: 13 residues. From germline, CDR1 is SSHAT and CDR2 FNYEAQ (reference sequence). The CDR3 DNA reads as TGTGCTAGCAGCTTAGCGGAGGGAACTGAAGCTTTCTTT. Protein: CASSLAEGTEAFF.

The chain employs TRBV6-5 and TRBJ2-7; 7 nucleotides align to TRBD1. The CDR3 loop spans 14 amino acids. V lost 6 bases to trimming and J lost 0 bases; unmatched junction nucleotides: 5. Germline-derived CDR1 and CDR2 are MNHEY and SVGAGI. DNA for the CDR3: TGTGCCAGCAGCCGACAGGGCCCCTCCTACGAGCAGTACTTC. This encodes CASSRQGPSYEQYF.

This clone is medium-sized. The genes are TRBV15 and TRBJ2-1, with D unclear. In germline, CDR1 is LNHNV, CDR2 YYDKDF (reference sequence). This CDR3 contains 14 residues. V dropped 8 bases and J dropped 7 bases, with 18 bases sitting between them. The CDR3 protein is CATREEKKGNEQFF. The CDR3 DNA reads TGTGCCACCCGTGAGGAAAAAAAAGGGAATGAGCAGTTCTTC. The whole variable domain, remainder taken from reference TRBV15 and TRBJ2-1, is DAMVIQNPRYQVTQFGKPVTLSCSQTLNHNVMYWYQQKSSQAPKLLFHYYDKDFNNEADTPDNFQSRRPNTSFCFLDIRSPGLGDTAMYLCATREEKKGNEQFFGPGTRLTVL.

V gene TRBV10-3 combines with J gene TRBJ2-5; D perhaps matches TRBD2 (6 bases). The CDR3 consists of 15 residues. Germline V gene sequence: CDR1 ENHRY, CDR2 SYGVKD. Deletions cut 4 bases from V and 4 bases from J, with 16 bases between. The CDR3 loop is CAISGSGTGSETQYF. CDR3 DNA sequence: TGTGCCATCAGTGGGTCGGGGACTGGTTCAGAGACCCAGTACTTC.

This chain connects TRBV5-4 to TRBJ1-4, with D hard to call. V gave up 4 bases and J gave up 6 bases, with 16 bases separating them. The germline gives CDR1 SGHNT, CDR2 YYREEE (reference sequence). CDR3 length: 15 residues. The CDR3 sequence: CASSLDPGGDEKLFF. Written as DNA, the CDR3 is TGTGCCAGCAGCCTAGATCCGGGAGGTGATGAAAAACTGTTTTTT.

J is TRBJ2-7 and V is TRBV29-1; tentatively, D is TRBD1 (6 bases). CDR1 is SQVTM, CDR2 ANQGSEA, per germline. V was shortened by 6 bases and J by 2 bases, with 14 bases between the two germline ends. The CDR3 runs to 13 residues. The CDR3 spells CSVPGARPYEQYF. DNA of the CDR3: TGCAGCGTCCCAGGGGCAAGACCCTACGAGCAGTACTTC.

The chain has TRBV5-1 and TRBJ2-7, with D possibly TRBD2 on 6 matching bases. The germline gives CDR1 SGHRS, CDR2 YFSETQ. This CDR3 is 16 amino acids long. Trimming pared 5 bases from V and 3 bases from J, leaving 21 bases between. CDR3 loop: CASRSGGGALNYEQYF. Written as DNA, the CDR3 is TGCGCCAGCAGGTCCGGCGGAGGGGCCTTAAACTACGAGCAGTACTTC.

The rearrangement uses TRBV16 and TRBJ1-1, with no clear D. This CDR3 comprises 15 residues. Germline V gene sequence: CDR1 KGHSY, CDR2 FQNENV. The V and J ends lost 4 bases and 0 bases respectively, with 12 bases between them. CDR3 in amino acids: CASSLVDGVNTEAFF. The CDR3 DNA reads TGTGCCAGCAGCCTAGTGGATGGTGTGAACACTGAAGCTTTCTTT.

This chain joins TRBV5-1 and TRBJ2-7, with D perhaps TRBD2 (5 bases). Trimming left V 1 base short and J 3 bases short, with 14 bases between. Germline loops: CDR1 SGHRS, CDR2 YFSETQ. The CDR3 totals 15 residues. CDR3 residues: CASSLITSGVYEQYF. CDR3 nucleotides: TGCGCCAGCAGCTTGATAACCAGCGGAGTCTACGAGCAGTACTTC.

Here the CDR3 DNA reads TGTGCCAGCAGTTACCCCCCCTCCCATGAGCAGTTCTTC. It translates to CASSYPPSHEQFF. The rearrangement joins TRBV6-5 to TRBJ2-1; no reliable D call. The V and J ends lost 2 bases and 8 bases respectively, with 10 bases between them. CDR3 length: 13 residues. Germline assignment: CDR1 MNHEY and CDR2 SVGAGI.

This clone was detected a few times. The chain joins TRBV7-2 to TRBJ1-1; tentatively, D is TRBD1 (5 bases). Trimming pared 4 bases from V and 7 bases from J, leaving 13 bases between. The CDR3 totals 13 residues. Germline CDR1 is SGHTA and CDR2 is FQGNSA. CDR3 in amino acids: CASSSPWGGEAFF. The CDR3 DNA reads as TGTGCCAGCAGCTCTCCCTGGGGGGGTGAAGCTTTCTTT.

In its sample, this clone was seen once. V and J are TRBV25-1 and TRBJ2-2, with 12 positions matching TRBD1. Losses at the gene ends were 4 bases for V and 1 base for J; bases not matched to a gene: 7. The germline CDR1 and CDR2 sequences are MGHDK and SYGVNS. The CDR3 spans 18 residues. The DNA for the CDR3 is TGTGCCAGCAGTGTTGGGACAGGGGGCGGTAGGAACACCGGGGAGCTGTTTTTT. Translated: CASSVGTGGGRNTGELFF.